What follows are 30 T cell receptor beta chains derived from one specimen sequenced in a study of OX40 agonist ivuxolimab in advanced cancers. Clones were read by immunoSEQ multiplex PCR, and TCRdb kept only the in-frame ones, dropping some. The sample lists more than 65,000 clones; 75% to 85% were seen once. Here the sequenced sample was CD4+ or CD8+ T cells sorted from blood, taken in a trial of the OX40 agonist ivuxolimab. These receptors all come from an adult with an advanced solid tumor such as melanoma, head and neck, liver or kidney cancer.

The rearrangement links TRBV29-1 to TRBJ2-7; tentative D call: TRBD2 (6 bases). The V end lost 4 bases, the J end lost 7 bases, and 17 bases lay between the germline ends. There are 13 residues in the CDR3. CDR1 and CDR2 from the germline V gene are SQVTM and ANQGSEA. The CDR3 is CSVGRAGSREQYF. CDR3 coding DNA: TGCAGCGTTGGTCGGGCGGGGTCGAGAGAGCAGTACTTC.

The rearrangement joins TRBV5-1 to TRBJ1-1; possibly TRBD1 for D (5 bases). The germline V gene has CDR1 SGHRS and CDR2 YFSETQ. The V gene lost 3 bases and the J gene lost 1 base, with 10 bases spanning the gap. This CDR3 contains 14 residues. The chain's CDR3 is CASSSTTENTEAFF. In nucleotides, the CDR3 is TGCGCCAGCAGCTCCACGACAGAGAACACTGAAGCTTTCTTT. The full variable domain, its missing parts supplied by reference TRBV5-1 and TRBJ1-1, is KAGVTQTPRYLIKTRGQQVTLSCSPISGHRSVSWYQQTPGQGLQFLFEYFSETQRNKGNFPGRFSGRQFSNSRSEMNVSTLELGDSALYLCASSSTTENTEAFFGQGTRLTVV.

A word on this clone: Other DNA sequences in the sample encode the same CDR3. The chain carries TRBV10-2 and TRBJ2-7; 7 nucleotides match TRBD2. This CDR3 contains 14 residues. V lost 5 bases to trimming and J lost 1 base; unmatched junction nucleotides: 5. Germline values: CDR1 WSHSY, CDR2 SAAADI. In DNA form, the CDR3 reads TGCGCCAGCAGTACGGGGGGACCGTCCTACGAGCAGTACTTC. This codes for CASSTGGPSYEQYF.

The chain couples TRBV7-8 to TRBJ2-5; 7 bases are shared with TRBD1. J lost 4 bases, V lost 4 bases, and 6 bases had no gene match. CDR3 length: 14 residues. From germline, CDR1 is SGHVS and CDR2 FQNEAQ. Here the CDR3 reads CASSSGTVGETQYF. The CDR3 DNA reads TGTGCCAGCAGCTCCGGGACAGTGGGAGAGACCCAGTACTTC.

This clone has at least ten counts. This rearrangement joins TRBV20-1 to TRBJ1-1; 7 positions agree with TRBD1. V lost 3 bases and J lost 7; bases outside the gene matches: 2. This CDR3 spans 11 amino acids. Germline-derived CDR1 and CDR2 are DFQATT and SNEGSKA (reference sequence). In DNA form, the CDR3 reads TGCAGTGCTAGGACAGGGAGTGAAGCTTTCTTT. Amino acids: CSARTGSEAFF.

The CDR3 loop is CASSIGSGRGLYEQYF. The CDR3 DNA sequence: TGTGCCAGTAGTATAGGAAGCGGGAGGGGACTCTACGAGCAGTACTTC. The J gene is TRBJ2-7, the V gene TRBV19; TRBD2 matches 10 bases. The CDR3 spans 16 residues. The V segment lost 1 base and the J segment 3 bases; nucleotides outside the gene matches: 6. The germline CDR1 and CDR2 sequences are LNHDA and SQIVND (reference sequence).

CDR3 nucleotide sequence: TGTGCCAGCGTGACAGCGGAGATCTCCTACAATGAGCAGTTCTTC. Translating gives CASVTAEISYNEQFF. J is TRBJ2-1 and V is TRBV19, with D tentatively TRBD1 or TRBD2 (5 bases each). V lost 9 bases and J 0 bases, leaving 15 bases between the germline ends. CDR3 size: 15 residues. Germline CDR1 and CDR2: LNHDA and SQIVND (reference sequence). The entire variable domain, with the rest obtained from reference TRBV19 and TRBJ2-1, is as follows: DGGITQSPKYLFRKEGQNVTLSCEQNLNHDAMYWYRQDPGQGLRLIYYSQIVNDFQKGDIAEGYSVSREKKESFPLTVTSAQKNPTAFYLCASVTAEISYNEQFFGPGTRLTVL.

This clone has just a few counts. The DNA of the CDR3 is TGCGCCAGCAGCCCTAGGGACAGGGGGGTTGGGACAGATACGCAGTATTTT. It is translated as CASSPRDRGVGTDTQYF. The J gene is TRBJ2-3, the V gene TRBV4-1, with 11 bases matching TRBD1. V shed 4 bases, J shed 3 bases, and the junction held 9 bases outside the gene matches. The CDR3 is 17 residues long. Germline V gives CDR1 MGHRA, CDR2 YSYEKL.

The chain employs TRBV12-5 and TRBJ1-1; D is undetermined. V was cut by 1 base and J by 9 bases, with 30 bases left in between. The CDR3 is made up of 19 amino acids. Per germline, CDR1 LGHNT and CDR2 FRNRAP. The CDR3 sequence is CASGLAPVILSAARAQAFF. CDR3 DNA sequence: TGTGCTAGTGGTTTGGCCCCAGTGATTCTTAGTGCCGCAAGGGCCCAAGCTTTCTTT.

This chain links TRBV10-3 with TRBJ2-7; 11 bases are shared with TRBD2. Germline CDR1 ENHRY, CDR2 SYGVKD. Unmatched junction bases numbered 5, after V lost 6 bases and J lost 1 base. The CDR3 loop spans 15 amino acids. CDR3 amino acids: CAIRPGTSGSYEQYF. In DNA form, the CDR3 reads TGTGCCATCAGGCCCGGGACTAGCGGATCCTACGAGCAGTACTTC.

The rearrangement links TRBV5-1 to TRBJ1-2, with 9 positions matching TRBD1. The CDR3 has 14 amino acids. J gave up 4 bases and V 4 bases, and 5 bases lay outside the gene matches. CDR1 and CDR2 from the germline V gene are SGHRS and YFSETQ. CDR3 protein: CASSMTGGSYGYTF. The CDR3 DNA sequence: TGCGCCAGCAGCATGACAGGGGGATCCTATGGCTACACCTTC.

V gene TRBV25-1 combines with J gene TRBJ1-6; tentative D call: TRBD1 (6 bases). The V end was cut by 7 bases, the J end by 9 bases, with 16 bases between. CDR1 and CDR2 from the germline V gene are MGHDK and SYGVNS. The CDR3 totals 14 residues. The CDR3 spells CASKPNREVSPLHF. The CDR3 nucleotides read TGTGCCAGCAAGCCAAACAGGGAGGTTTCACCCCTCCACTTT.

The chain has TRBV7-2 and TRBJ2-2, with 10 positions matching TRBD1. V gave up 6 bases and J gave up 2 bases; unmatched junction bases: 9. This CDR3 has 17 residues. Looked up from germline, CDR1 is SGHTA and CDR2 is FQGNSA. Written as DNA, the CDR3 is TGTGCCAGCAGAAGACCGGGACAGGGGTCTAACACCGGGGAGCTGTTTTTT. Translating it yields CASRRPGQGSNTGELFF.

V gene TRBV18 combines with J gene TRBJ1-4, with D unclear. This CDR3 has 16 residues. CDR1 KGHSH and CDR2 LQKENI come from the germline V gene. Trimming removed 3 bases from V and 4 bases from J, with 15 bases in between. CDR3 nucleotide sequence: TGTGCCAGCTCACCGTCGCCCGCGGGATATAATGAAAAACTGTTTTTT. Its translation: CASSPSPAGYNEKLFF.

This chain joins TRBV7-8 and TRBJ1-2, with 7 nucleotides matching TRBD1. Looked up from germline, CDR1 is SGHVS and CDR2 is FQNEAQ. V trimming: 2 bases; J trimming: 0 bases; junction bases outside the gene matches: 9. CDR3 length: 17 residues. In DNA form, the CDR3 reads TGTGCCAGCAGCTTACGAGCTGCAGGGGGAGCTAACTATGGCTACACCTTC. It codes for CASSLRAAGGANYGYTF.

The chain links TRBV7-6 to TRBJ2-1, with TRBD1 matching 10 bases. V gave up 1 base and J gave up 6 bases; unmatched junction bases: 3. The CDR3 has 15 amino acids. Per germline, CDR1 SGHVS and CDR2 FNYEAQ. CDR3 loop: CASSLDGTGVNEQFF. The CDR3 nucleotides are TGTGCCAGCAGCTTAGACGGGACAGGGGTCAATGAGCAGTTCTTC.

This sequence joins TRBV5-4 and TRBJ2-5; TRBD2 matches at 9 bases. The CDR3 extends over 15 amino acids. Germline CDR1 reads SGHNT; CDR2 reads YYREEE (reference sequence). V shed 0 bases and J 6 bases; nucleotides not matched to a gene: 6. DNA of the CDR3: TGTGCCAGCAGCTTGGCTCTAGCGGGAACGCAGACCCAGTACTTC. Its translation is CASSLALAGTQTQYF.

The chain has TRBV5-1 and TRBJ1-1; 10 nucleotides match TRBD1. The CDR3 runs to 15 residues. The trim removed 0 bases at V and 4 bases at J, leaving 3 bases unmatched. CDR1 is SGHRS, CDR2 YFSETQ, per germline. The CDR3 reads CASSLGDRGITEAFF. The CDR3 DNA reads as TGCGCCAGCAGCTTGGGGGACAGGGGAATCACTGAAGCTTTCTTT.

V usage is TRBV2 and J usage is TRBJ2-7; D may be TRBD1 (5 bases). CDR1 and CDR2 from the germline V gene are SNHLY and FYNNEI. The CDR3 has 12 amino acids. V was trimmed by 11 bases and J by 3 bases, leaving 14 bases between them. In DNA form, the CDR3 reads TGTGCCGGCCTGGACAATGGCTACGAGCAGTACTTC. It codes for CAGLDNGYEQYF. The full variable domain, with the rest looked up from reference TRBV2 and TRBJ2-7, is EPEVTQTPSHQVTQMGQEVILRCVPISNHLYFYWYRQILGQKVEFLVSFYNNEISEKSEIFDDQFSVERPDGSNFTLKIRSTKLEDSAMYFCAGLDNGYEQYFGPGTRLTVT.

The V and J genes are TRBV7-8 and TRBJ2-7; D gene unclear. V was trimmed by 1 base and J by 1 base, leaving 2 bases between them. The CDR3 has 12 amino acids. Germline V CDR1 and CDR2: SGHVS, FQNEAQ. In DNA, the CDR3 is TGTGCCAGCAGCTTAGGGTCCTACGAGCAGTACTTC. Translated, it gives CASSLGSYEQYF.

The V gene is TRBV4-2, the J gene TRBJ2-7; 9 bases are a match to TRBD2. There are 17 residues in the CDR3. Germline values: CDR1 LGHNA, CDR2 YNFKEQ. Trimming at V came to 0 bases and at J to 5 bases, leaving 11 bases not matched to a gene. CDR3 amino acids: CASSQDLSSGRFNEQYF. CDR3 sequence (DNA): TGTGCCAGCAGCCAAGATCTGAGTAGCGGGAGATTTAACGAGCAGTACTTC.

This chain joins TRBV6-1 and TRBJ2-7, with TRBD1 identical over 11 bases. This CDR3 is built from 14 residues. V lost 1 base to trimming and J lost 4 bases; unmatched junction nucleotides: 0. Per the germline V gene, CDR1 is MNHNS and CDR2 is SASEGT. Written as DNA, the CDR3 is TGTGCCAGCAGTGAAGGGGACAGGGGGTACGAGCAGTACTTC. Translation: CASSEGDRGYEQYF.

This sequence joins TRBV5-1 and TRBJ2-7; D possibly corresponds to TRBD1 (5 bases). Germline CDR1 SGHRS, CDR2 YFSETQ. This CDR3 is built from 14 residues. V shed 0 bases and J shed 5 bases, with 12 bases lying between them. For the CDR3, the DNA is TGCGCCAGCAGCTTGGTTGCAGGGTCCGACGAGCAGTACTTC. It encodes CASSLVAGSDEQYF. Full variable domain (outside the CDR3, taken from reference TRBV5-1 and TRBJ2-7): KAGVTQTPRYLIKTRGQQVTLSCSPISGHRSVSWYQQTPGQGLQFLFEYFSETQRNKGNFPGRFSGRQFSNSRSEMNVSTLELGDSALYLCASSLVAGSDEQYFGPGTRLTVT.

This chain joins TRBV18 and TRBJ1-5, with TRBD1 as a possible D gene (5 bases). Trimming took 5 bases from V and 0 from J, leaving 23 bases between them. The CDR3 has 19 amino acids. CDR1 and CDR2 (germline): KGHSH, LQKENI. CDR3 bases: TGTGCCAGCTCATTATGGGACCTTAGGATGGCGATTAGCAATCAGCCCCAGCATTTT. This encodes CASSLWDLRMAISNQPQHF.

This chain links TRBV4-2 with TRBJ1-1; TRBD1 matches at 8 bases. Trimming removed 1 base from V and 4 bases from J; junction bases left unmatched: 11. CDR3 size: 17 residues. In germline, CDR1 is LGHNA, CDR2 YNFKEQ. The CDR3, as DNA: TGTGCCAGCAGCCAAGCGGCAGGGGGCCGGGGCGGCACTGAAGCTTTCTTT. Its protein product is CASSQAAGGRGGTEAFF.

This clone has just one count. The chain recombines TRBV6-5 with TRBJ1-6; no reliable D call. V lost 6 bases to trimming and J lost 10 bases, with 16 bases between them. CDR1 MNHEY and CDR2 SVGAGI come from the germline V gene. The CDR3 spans 14 residues. The CDR3 sequence: CASSPERLRSPLHF. In DNA, the CDR3 is TGTGCCAGCAGCCCCGAGAGGCTTCGGTCACCCCTCCACTTT.

The chain combines TRBV7-2 with TRBJ1-1; D remains unclear. Trimming shortened V by 3 bases and J by 6 bases, and 8 bases separated the two germline ends. The CDR3 has 12 residues. CDR1 and CDR2 (germline): SGHTA, FQGNSA. The CDR3 region has the DNA TGTGCCAGCAGCTTTATGGGCGCTGAAGCTTTCTTT. It yields the protein CASSFMGAEAFF.

This clone was picked up one time. The J gene is TRBJ2-5, the V gene TRBV7-3; D is perhaps TRBD1 or TRBD2 (5 bases each). The CDR3 runs to 14 residues. Trimming removed 5 bases from V and 5 bases from J, with 15 bases in between. Germline assignment: CDR1 SGHTA and CDR2 FQGTGA. CDR3 sequence: CASSPGTPGETQYF. The DNA of the CDR3 is TGTGCCAGCAGCCCAGGGACCCCGGGGGAGACCCAGTACTTC.

The J gene is TRBJ1-6, the V gene TRBV7-2, with D hard to call. The V end was cut by 5 bases, the J end by 6 bases, with 8 bases between. This CDR3 is built from 13 residues. Germline CDR1 SGHTA, CDR2 FQGNSA. The CDR3 DNA reads as TGTGCCAGCAGCCTGGATCTTAATTCACCCCTCCACTTT. This translates into CASSLDLNSPLHF. The variable domain in full, with the rest retrieved from reference TRBV7-2 and TRBJ1-6, is GAGVSQSPSNKVTEKGKDVELRCDPISGHTALYWYRQSLGQGLEFLIYFQGNSAPDKSGLPSDRFSAERTGGSVSTLTIQRTQQEDSAVYLCASSLDLNSPLHFGNGTRLTVT.

The sample holds one count of this clone. The chain's CDR3 is CASSARGLADQETQYF. The DNA for the CDR3 is TGTGCCAGCAGCGCCCGGGGTTTAGCGGATCAAGAGACCCAGTACTTC. The chain joins TRBV9 to TRBJ2-5; D possibly corresponds to TRBD2 (6 bases). Looked up from germline, CDR1 is SGDLS and CDR2 is YYNGEE. The CDR3 extends over 16 amino acids. The V end lost 3 bases, the J end lost 2 bases, and 17 bases lay between the germline ends.